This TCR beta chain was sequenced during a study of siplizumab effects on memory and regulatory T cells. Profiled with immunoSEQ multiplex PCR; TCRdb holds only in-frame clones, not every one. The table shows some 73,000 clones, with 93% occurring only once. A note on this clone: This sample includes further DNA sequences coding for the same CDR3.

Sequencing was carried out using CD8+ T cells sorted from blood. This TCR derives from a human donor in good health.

This CDR3 is CASSSGTGAYEQYF. The CDR3 DNA reads as TGTGCCAGCAGCTCCGGGACAGGGGCCTACGAGCAGTACTTC. This rearrangement joins TRBV7-9 to TRBJ2-7, with 10 bases aligning to TRBD1. The germline CDR1 and CDR2 sequences are SEHNR and FQNEAQ (reference sequence). V was pared by 4 bases and J by 2 bases, with 2 bases of the junction left unmatched. This CDR3 is 14 amino acids long.